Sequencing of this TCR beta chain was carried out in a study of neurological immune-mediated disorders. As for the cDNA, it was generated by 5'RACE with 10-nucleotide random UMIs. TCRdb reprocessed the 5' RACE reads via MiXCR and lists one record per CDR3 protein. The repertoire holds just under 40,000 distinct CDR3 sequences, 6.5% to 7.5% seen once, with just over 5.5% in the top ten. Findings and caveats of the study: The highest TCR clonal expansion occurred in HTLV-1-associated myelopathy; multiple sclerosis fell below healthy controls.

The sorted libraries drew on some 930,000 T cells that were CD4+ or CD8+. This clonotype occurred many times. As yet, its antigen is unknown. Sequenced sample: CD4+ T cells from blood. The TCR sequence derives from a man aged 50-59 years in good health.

CDR3 protein: CASSSGGRWYEQYF. CDR3 nucleotide sequence: TGTGCCAGCAGTTCGGGGGGGAGGTGGTACGAGCAGTACTTC. The V call is TRBV28, the J call TRBJ2-7; 8 bases are shared with TRBD2. V shed 4 bases and J 4 bases; nucleotides not matched to a gene: 6. CDR1 is MDHEN and CDR2 is SYDVKM in the germline V gene. CDR3 length: 14 residues.